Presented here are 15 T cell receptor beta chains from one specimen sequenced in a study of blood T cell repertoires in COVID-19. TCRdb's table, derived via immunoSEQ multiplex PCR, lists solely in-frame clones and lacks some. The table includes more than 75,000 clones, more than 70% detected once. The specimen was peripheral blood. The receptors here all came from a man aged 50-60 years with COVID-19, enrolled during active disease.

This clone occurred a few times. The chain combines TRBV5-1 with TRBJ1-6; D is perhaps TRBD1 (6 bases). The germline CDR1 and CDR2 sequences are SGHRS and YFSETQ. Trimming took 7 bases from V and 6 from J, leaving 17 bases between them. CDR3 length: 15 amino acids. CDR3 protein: CASRSPGHSNSPLHF. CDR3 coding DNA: TGCGCCAGCCGATCCCCGGGACACAGTAATTCACCCCTCCACTTT.

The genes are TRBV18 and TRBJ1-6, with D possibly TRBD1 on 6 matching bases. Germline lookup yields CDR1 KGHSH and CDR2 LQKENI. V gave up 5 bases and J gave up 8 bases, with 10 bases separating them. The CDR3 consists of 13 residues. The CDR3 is CASSDRQDSPLHF. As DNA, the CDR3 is TGTGCCAGCTCAGACCGACAGGATTCACCCCTCCACTTT.

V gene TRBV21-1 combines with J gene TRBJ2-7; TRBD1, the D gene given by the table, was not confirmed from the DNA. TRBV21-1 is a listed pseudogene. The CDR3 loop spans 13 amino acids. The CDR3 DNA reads TGTGCCAGCACCTCGCCAGGCACCTACGAGCAGTACTTC. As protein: CASTSPGTYEQYF.

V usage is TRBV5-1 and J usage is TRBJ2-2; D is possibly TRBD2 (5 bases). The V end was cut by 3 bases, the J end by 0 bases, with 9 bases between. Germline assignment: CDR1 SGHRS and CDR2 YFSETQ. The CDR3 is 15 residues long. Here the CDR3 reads CASSSDSANTGELFF. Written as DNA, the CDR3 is TGCGCCAGCAGCTCGGACTCAGCGAACACCGGGGAGCTGTTTTTT.

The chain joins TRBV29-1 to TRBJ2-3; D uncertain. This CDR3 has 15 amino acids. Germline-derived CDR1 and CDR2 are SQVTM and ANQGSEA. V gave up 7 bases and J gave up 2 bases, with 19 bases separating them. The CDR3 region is CSERVVSFYTDTQYF. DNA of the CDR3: TGCAGCGAGCGAGTCGTTAGCTTTTACACAGATACGCAGTATTTT.

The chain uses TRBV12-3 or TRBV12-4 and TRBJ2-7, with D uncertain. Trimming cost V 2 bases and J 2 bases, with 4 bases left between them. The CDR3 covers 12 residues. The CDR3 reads CASSLPTYEQYF. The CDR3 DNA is TGTGCCAGCAGTTTACCCACCTACGAGCAGTACTTC.

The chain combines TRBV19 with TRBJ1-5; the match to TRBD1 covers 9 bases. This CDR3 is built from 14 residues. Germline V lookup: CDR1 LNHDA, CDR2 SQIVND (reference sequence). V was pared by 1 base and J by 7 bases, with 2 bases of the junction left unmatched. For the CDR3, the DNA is TGTGCCAGTAGTATAGGACAGGGGGAACAGCCCCAGCATTTT. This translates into CASSIGQGEQPQHF.

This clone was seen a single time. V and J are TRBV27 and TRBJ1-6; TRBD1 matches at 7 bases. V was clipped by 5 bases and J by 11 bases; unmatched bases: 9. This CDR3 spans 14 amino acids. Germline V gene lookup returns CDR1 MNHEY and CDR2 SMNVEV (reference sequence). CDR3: CASSPRQGFAPLHF. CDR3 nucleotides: TGTGCCAGCAGTCCCCGACAGGGTTTTGCACCCCTCCACTTT.

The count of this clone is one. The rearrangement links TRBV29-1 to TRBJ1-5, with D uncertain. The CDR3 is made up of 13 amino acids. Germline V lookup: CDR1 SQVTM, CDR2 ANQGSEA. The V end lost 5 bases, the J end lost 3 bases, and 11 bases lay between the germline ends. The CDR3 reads CSVQYSPNQPQHF. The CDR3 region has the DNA TGCAGCGTTCAATACAGCCCCAATCAGCCCCAGCATTTT.

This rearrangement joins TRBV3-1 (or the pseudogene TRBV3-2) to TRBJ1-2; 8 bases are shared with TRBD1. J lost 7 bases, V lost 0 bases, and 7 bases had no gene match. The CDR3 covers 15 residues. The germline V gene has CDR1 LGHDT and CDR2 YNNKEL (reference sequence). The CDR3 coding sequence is TGTGCCAGCAGCCAAGATCCCCAGGGGGCTCGTGGCTACACCTTC. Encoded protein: CASSQDPQGARGYTF.

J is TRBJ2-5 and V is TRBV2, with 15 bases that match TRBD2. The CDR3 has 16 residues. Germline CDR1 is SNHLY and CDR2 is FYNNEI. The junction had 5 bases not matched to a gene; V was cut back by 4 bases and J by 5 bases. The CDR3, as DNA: TGTGCCAGCAGTGCCGGACTAGCGGGGGGGCGTGAGACCCAGTACTTC. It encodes CASSAGLAGGRETQYF.

The CDR3 DNA sequence: TGTGCCAGTAGTATACAGGGGGTGGATTCACCCCTCCACTTT. Translated, it gives CASSIQGVDSPLHF. V gene TRBV19 combines with J gene TRBJ1-6; 7 positions match TRBD1. The V gene's germline CDR1 is LNHDA and CDR2 SQIVND (reference sequence). This CDR3 spans 14 amino acids. V was pared by 2 bases and J by 8 bases, with 3 bases of the junction left unmatched.

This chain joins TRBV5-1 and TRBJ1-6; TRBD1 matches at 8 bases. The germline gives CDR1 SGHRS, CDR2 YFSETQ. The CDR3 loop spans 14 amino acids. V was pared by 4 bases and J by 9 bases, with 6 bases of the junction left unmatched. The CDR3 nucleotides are TGCGCCAGCAGCGCCGGACAGGGAGGTTCACCCCTCCACTTT. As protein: CASSAGQGGSPLHF.

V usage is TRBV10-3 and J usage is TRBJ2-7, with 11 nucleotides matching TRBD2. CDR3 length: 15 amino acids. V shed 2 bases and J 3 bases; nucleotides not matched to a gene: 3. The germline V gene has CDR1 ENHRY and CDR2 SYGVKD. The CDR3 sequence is CAISESLAGGYEQYF. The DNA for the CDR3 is TGTGCCATCAGTGAGAGTCTAGCGGGGGGCTACGAGCAGTACTTC.

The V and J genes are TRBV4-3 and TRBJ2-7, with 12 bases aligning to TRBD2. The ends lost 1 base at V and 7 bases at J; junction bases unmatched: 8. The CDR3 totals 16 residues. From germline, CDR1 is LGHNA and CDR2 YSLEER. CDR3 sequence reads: CASSQGTSGDLGEQYF. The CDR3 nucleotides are TGCGCCAGCAGCCAAGGGACTAGCGGGGACCTGGGGGAGCAGTACTTC.